These 27 T cell receptor beta chains came from one sample sequenced in a study of human T cells and chemical hapten exposure. TCRdb reprocessed the RACE reads with MiXCR, giving one entry per CDR3 protein. There are around 250,000 distinct CDR3 sequences in the sample; about 9% occur only once, and around 2.5% lies in the top ten. Indicated time point: pre-sensitization, week 0. Treatment reported: therapeutic diphenylcyclopropenone sensitization with weekly scalp DPC. The material was whole blood, obtained in connection with sensitization to the hapten diphenylcyclopropenone (DPC). Source of these receptors: a woman aged 40 to 50 with alopecia areata. Some clones in this sample may be carry-over from other donors' samples.

The genes are TRBV7-9 and TRBJ2-7; 12 bases are shared with TRBD2. J lost 0 bases, V lost 1 base, and 1 base had no gene match. CDR1 and CDR2 (germline): SEHNR, FQNEAQ (reference sequence). The CDR3 has 16 residues. The CDR3 sequence is CASSLETSGSSYEQYF. DNA for the CDR3: TGTGCCAGCAGCTTAGAGACTAGCGGGAGCTCCTACGAGCAGTACTTC.

The CDR3 reads CSVSGALRGRSSYNEQFF. The CDR3 bases are TGCAGCGTTTCTGGGGCCCTACGGGGGAGAAGCTCCTACAATGAGCAGTTCTTC. The genes are TRBV29-1 and TRBJ2-1; weak D call: TRBD2 (6 bases). V gave up 5 bases and J gave up 0 bases, with 23 bases separating them. The germline gives CDR1 SQVTM, CDR2 ANQGSEA. The CDR3 is 18 residues long.

This sequence joins TRBV7-9 and TRBJ2-3, with a weak D call TRBD2 (6 bases). The CDR3 is made up of 15 amino acids. Germline V gives CDR1 SEHNR, CDR2 FQNEAQ (reference sequence). V lost 0 bases, J lost 10 bases, and 17 bases lay in between. Written as DNA, the CDR3 is TGTGCCAGCAGCTTAGCAGGTTCTAGCGCCCGCCCGCAGTATTTT. Translation gives CASSLAGSSARPQYF.

The table lists this clonotype with many counts. The rearrangement joins TRBV24-1 to TRBJ1-1; no reliable D call. CDR1 and CDR2 (germline): KGHDR, SFDVKD. V was cut by 9 bases and J by 1 base, with 11 bases left in between. The CDR3 has 13 amino acids. The DNA for the CDR3 is TGTGCCACCTCTCGGCAGGCGAACACTGAAGCTTTCTTT. Its protein is CATSRQANTEAFF.

There are a few counts of this clonotype. This chain uses TRBV12-3 or TRBV12-4 with TRBJ1-2; D is ambiguous. V was trimmed by 8 bases and J by 4 bases, leaving 20 bases between them. CDR3 length: 15 residues. CDR3 in amino acids: CASQNREGKRYGYTF. The DNA of the CDR3 is TGTGCCAGCCAAAACCGGGAGGGTAAACGCTATGGCTACACCTTC.

This clonotype turned up a few times. The CDR3 region has the DNA TGTGCCAGCAGCCCACGCCGTACTAGCGGGAGCGGCGAGCAGTACTTC. The encoded protein is CASSPRRTSGSGEQYF. The chain recombines TRBV7-9 with TRBJ2-7, with 11 bases identical to TRBD2. With 5 bases clipped from V and 6 bases from J, the junction kept 12 bases outside the gene matches. Germline-derived CDR1 and CDR2 are SEHNR and FQNEAQ (reference sequence). The CDR3 consists of 16 residues.

The chain joins TRBV7-9 to TRBJ1-2; 9 bases map to TRBD1. CDR1 is SEHNR and CDR2 is FQNEAQ in the germline V gene (reference sequence). The CDR3 has 14 amino acids. V was clipped by 5 bases and J by 5 bases; unmatched bases: 6. The chain's CDR3 is CASSPIGQGYGYTF. The CDR3 DNA sequence: TGTGCCAGCAGCCCTATAGGACAGGGGTATGGCTACACCTTC.

This clonotype was counted only a few times. The chain is built from TRBV5-1 and TRBJ2-7, with TRBD1 identical over 9 bases. The CDR3 is 15 amino acids. The J segment lost 5 bases and the V segment lost 4 bases, leaving 10 bases of the junction unmatched. Germline values: CDR1 SGHRS, CDR2 YFSETQ. Here the CDR3 DNA reads TGCGCCAGCAGCGGCGGGACAGGGATGTCGGACGAGCAGTACTTC. It translates to CASSGGTGMSDEQYF.

This chain connects TRBV28 to TRBJ2-4, with D tentatively TRBD1 or TRBD2 (5 bases each). Germline V gives CDR1 MDHEN, CDR2 SYDVKM. The V end lost 8 bases, the J end lost 0 bases, and 14 bases lay between the germline ends. The CDR3 is 15 residues long. Here the CDR3 DNA reads TGTGCCAGCCTCGGGGCGGGTCTAGCCAAAAACATTCAGTACTTC. Protein sequence: CASLGAGLAKNIQYF.

This clonotype was seen more than once but under ten times. This sequence joins TRBV6-1 and TRBJ1-5; D not resolved. With 4 bases removed from V and 7 bases from J, the gap between germline ends came to 11 bases. Germline-derived CDR1 and CDR2 are MNHNS and SASEGT. This CDR3 contains 13 residues. DNA of the CDR3: TGTGCCAGCAGTGGCTCCGGCGGGCAGCCCCAGCATTTT. Amino acid sequence: CASSGSGGQPQHF.

This clonotype was picked up a small number of times. The chain couples TRBV28 to TRBJ1-1, with a weak D call TRBD1 (6 bases). CDR3 length: 16 amino acids. From germline, CDR1 is MDHEN and CDR2 SYDVKM. The V end was cut by 4 bases, the J end by 0 bases, with 15 bases between. Written as DNA, the CDR3 is TGTGCCAGCAGTTCCCCTAGGGGGGTTATGAACACTGAAGCTTTCTTT. Its translation is CASSSPRGVMNTEAFF.

Note on this clonotype: A read error may produce the germline difference seen at one junction end. This chain links TRBV4-3 with TRBJ2-1; 10 positions agree with TRBD2. Per the germline V gene, CDR1 is LGHNA and CDR2 is YSLEER. The CDR3 covers 17 residues. CDR3 loop: CAGSQDLAGEYQNEQFF. CDR3 sequence (DNA): TGCGCCGGCAGCCAAGACCTAGCGGGAGAATATCAGAATGAGCAGTTCTTC.

There are a few counts of this clonotype. The chain couples TRBV20-1 to TRBJ1-5; 7 bases map to TRBD1. The CDR3 contains 14 residues. Germline trimming cut 4 bases from V and 7 bases from J; bases unmatched to any gene: 10. CDR1 and CDR2 from the germline V gene are DFQATT and SNEGSKA (reference sequence). Written as DNA, the CDR3 is TGCAGTGCTACCTCCATGGACAGGCAACAGCCCCAGCATTTT. This gives the protein CSATSMDRQQPQHF.

The J gene is TRBJ1-5, the V gene TRBV6-5; D gene unclear. The V gene lost 6 bases and the J gene lost 0 bases, with 12 bases spanning the gap. In germline, CDR1 is MNHEY, CDR2 SVGAGI. CDR3 length equals 15 residues. The CDR3 here is CASRGLTDSNQPQHF. The CDR3 DNA reads as TGTGCCAGCAGAGGGCTCACGGATAGCAATCAGCCCCAGCATTTT.

A word on this clonotype: Germline is not matched at one junction end, which may reflect a read error. This chain connects TRBV20-1 to TRBJ2-1; TRBD2 matches at 15 bases. There are 18 residues in the CDR3. Germline values: CDR1 DFQATT, CDR2 SNEGSKA (reference sequence). Here the CDR3 DNA reads TGCAGTGCTCGCGGACTAGCGGGAGGGAATTTCTCCTACAATAAGCAGTTCTTC. Translating gives CSARGLAGGNFSYNKQFF.

In its sample, this clonotype was seen a few times. The V and J genes are TRBV6-6 and TRBJ2-1; 8 bases line up with TRBD2. CDR3 length equals 12 residues. After removal of 6 bases from V and 16 bases from J, the junction contained 11 bases not matched to a gene. CDR1 is MNHNY, CDR2 SVGAGI, per germline (reference sequence). The CDR3 DNA follows: TGTGCCAGCAGCAAAACTAGCGGCCCCGCATTCTTC. Protein product: CASSKTSGPAFF.

This chain connects TRBV12-3 or TRBV12-4 to TRBJ2-3; TRBD2 might be the D (7 bases). V gave up 7 bases and J gave up 2 bases, with 16 bases separating them. The CDR3 runs to 15 residues. CDR3 sequence: CASTLGGVLTDTQYF. CDR3 DNA sequence: TGTGCCAGCACCTTAGGGGGGGTTCTCACAGATACGCAGTATTTT.

This clonotype has a count of ten or more. This chain links TRBV24-1 with TRBJ2-2; D remains unclear. V lost 1 base and J lost 6, with 8 bases in between. Germline lookup yields CDR1 KGHDR and CDR2 SFDVKD. The CDR3 is 14 amino acids. The chain's CDR3 is CATSDFSGPGELFF. The CDR3 DNA reads TGTGCCACCAGTGATTTCTCAGGACCCGGGGAGCTGTTTTTT.

The rearrangement joins TRBV5-1 to TRBJ1-1; 8 bases are shared with TRBD1. CDR1 and CDR2 (germline): SGHRS, YFSETQ. With 3 bases clipped from V and 2 bases from J, the junction kept 9 bases outside the gene matches. The CDR3 extends over 16 amino acids. The CDR3 sequence is CASSYGQGGLNTEAFF. CDR3 DNA: TGCGCCAGCAGCTACGGACAGGGCGGGCTCAACACTGAAGCTTTCTTT.

Ten or more counts support this clonotype. V gene TRBV6-2 or TRBV6-3 combines with J gene TRBJ1-5, with 9 bases lining up with TRBD1. After removal of 4 bases from V and 4 bases from J, the junction contained 5 bases not matched to a gene. This CDR3 is 15 amino acids long. The germline CDR1 and CDR2 sequences are MNHEY and SVGEGT. The CDR3 here is CASSLTGGGNQPQHF. CDR3 in DNA: TGTGCCAGCAGTTTGACAGGGGGTGGAAATCAGCCCCAGCATTTT.

The table lists this clonotype with many counts. This sequence joins TRBV30 and TRBJ1-5; D perhaps matches TRBD1 (5 bases). V shed 3 bases and J shed 3 bases, with 15 bases lying between them. The germline CDR1 and CDR2 sequences are GTSNPN and SVGIG (reference sequence). The CDR3 loop spans 15 amino acids. CDR3 in DNA: TGTGCCTGGAGCCAGGGAACCAATTTCAATCAGCCCCAGCATTTT. It translates to CAWSQGTNFNQPQHF. Using reference TRBV30 and TRBJ1-5 for the parts outside the CDR3, the full variable domain is SQTIHQWPATLVQPVGSPLSLECTVEGTSNPNLYWYRQAAGRGLQLLFYSVGIGQISSEVPQNLSASRPQDRQFILSSKKLLLSDSGFYLCAWSQGTNFNQPQHFGDGTRLSIL.

The rearrangement uses TRBV29-1 and TRBJ2-1; no clear D. The CDR3 length is 10 residues. Trimming left V 4 bases short and J 7 bases short, with 5 bases between. The germline gives CDR1 SQVTM, CDR2 ANQGSEA. The chain's CDR3 is CSVVANEQFF. The CDR3 nucleotides read TGCAGCGTTGTAGCAAATGAGCAGTTCTTC.

This clonotype was seen many times. This chain links TRBV28 with TRBJ1-1, with TRBD1 matching 9 bases. The CDR3 spans 12 residues. Germline lookup yields CDR1 MDHEN and CDR2 SYDVKM. The DNA for the CDR3 is TGTGCAACACAGGGGGCTGACACTGAAGCTTTCTTT. Protein: CATQGADTEAFF.

This clonotype was observed a few times. The chain joins TRBV12-3 or TRBV12-4 to TRBJ1-5; 8 bases are shared with TRBD1. The CDR3 is made up of 15 amino acids. Trimming cost V 5 bases and J 5 bases; bases outside gene matches: 8. CDR3 coding DNA: TGTGCCAGCAGTCAAAGGACAGGGAGGGATCAGCCCCAGCATTTT. It is translated as CASSQRTGRDQPQHF.

Only a few counts were recorded for this clonotype. The V gene is TRBV28, the J gene TRBJ2-7; 9 nucleotides match TRBD1. CDR1 and CDR2 from the germline V gene are MDHEN and SYDVKM. The CDR3 has 15 residues. The trim removed 5 bases at V and 5 bases at J, leaving 10 bases unmatched. CDR3 in DNA: TGTGCCAGCAGTCCTCCCGGACAGGGGAGTAACGAGCAGTACTTC. This translates into CASSPPGQGSNEQYF.

This clonotype appeared a few times. J is TRBJ2-7 and V is TRBV12-3 or TRBV12-4; 11 bases align to TRBD1. J lost 8 bases, V lost 7 bases, and 10 bases had no gene match. The CDR3 is 14 amino acids. CDR3 in DNA: TGTGCCAGCAACCCAGTCGGGACAGGGGGAAAGCAGTACTTC. It is translated as CASNPVGTGGKQYF.

This clonotype turned up a few times. V gene TRBV2 combines with J gene TRBJ2-5; a possible D gene is TRBD2 (6 bases). The germline gives CDR1 SNHLY, CDR2 FYNNEI. The CDR3 is 14 amino acids. The ends were cut back, 5 bases at V and 3 bases at J, with 13 bases in the middle. The CDR3 DNA is TGTGCCAGCAGTAACAGCGGGCACGAAGAGACCCAGTACTTC. Translated, it gives CASSNSGHEETQYF.